This T cell receptor beta chain was captured by sequencing in a study of cytomegalovirus exposure and HLA in healthy donors. Notes on the study in general: High specificity and sensitivity for cytomegalovirus status were reported for the classifier. A few chains linked to CMV were shown in vitro to be specific for CMV antigens. According to a subsequent analysis, TCR clusters from the first cohort were inclined to appear together in the 90 to 150 validation repertoires.

Comments on this clone: The antigen is unknown.

Sequencing used immunoSEQ multiplex PCR; TCRdb keeps in-frame clones, though not all of them. The table has about 150,000 clones, 80% to 90% seen once. This CDR3 is built from 15 residues. Germline trimming cut 2 bases from V and 5 bases from J; bases unmatched to any gene: 5. The germline V gene has CDR1 KGHSH and CDR2 LQKENI. The receptor was isolated from a man aged 18-30 years in good health and CMV-seropositive. The rearrangement links TRBV18 to TRBJ2-7, with 11 bases that match TRBD2. The sample was PBMCs. The CDR3 region has the DNA TGTGCCAGCTCACCAAATAGCGGGGGGGAGAACGAGCAGTACTTC. Protein product: CASSPNSGGENEQYF. Full variable domain (outside the CDR3, taken from reference TRBV18 and TRBJ2-7): NAGVMQNPRHLVRRRGQEARLRCSPMKGHSHVYWYRQLPEEGLKFMVYLQKENIIDESGMPKERFSAEFPKEGPSILRIQQVVRGDSAAYFCASSPNSGGENEQYFGPGTRLTVT.